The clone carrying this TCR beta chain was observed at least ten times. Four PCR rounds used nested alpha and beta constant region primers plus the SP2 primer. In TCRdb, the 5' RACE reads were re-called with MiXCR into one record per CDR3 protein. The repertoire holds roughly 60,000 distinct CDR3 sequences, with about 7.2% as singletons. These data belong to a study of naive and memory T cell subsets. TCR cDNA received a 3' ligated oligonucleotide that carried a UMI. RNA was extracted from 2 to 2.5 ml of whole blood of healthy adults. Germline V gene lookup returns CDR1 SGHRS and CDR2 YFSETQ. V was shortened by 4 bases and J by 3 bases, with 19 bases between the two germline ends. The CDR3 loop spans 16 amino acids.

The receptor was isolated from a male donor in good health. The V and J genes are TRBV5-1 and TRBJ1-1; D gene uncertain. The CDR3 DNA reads TGCGCCAGCAGCCCAACGGCTGGGGTACTTTACACTGAAGCTTTCTTT. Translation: CASSPTAGVLYTEAFF.